This TCR beta chain emerged from a study of patients and donors after allogeneic stem cell transplantation. The V end was cut by 7 bases, the J end by 4 bases, with 20 bases between. Germline CDR1 and CDR2: SGHAT and FQDESV (reference sequence). This CDR3 has 15 amino acids. Each CDR3 protein gets one entry after TCRdb re-called the RT-PCR reads with MiXCR. This sample has over 350,000 distinct CDR3 sequences, with 16% found just once. This chain uses TRBV11-1 with TRBJ2-7; D is possibly TRBD2 (7 bases). This receptor was identified in a human donor who was either an allogeneic HSCT recipient or a stem cell or donor lymphocyte infusion donor (not recorded which). It is not recorded whose cells these are; they may come from a transplant donor. Sequencing used blood, either unsorted or a sorted T cell fraction (not recorded which). The CDR3, as DNA: TGTGCCAGCACCCCCGCGGACAGCGGGACTTACGAGCAGTACTTC. Amino acids: CASTPADSGTYEQYF.